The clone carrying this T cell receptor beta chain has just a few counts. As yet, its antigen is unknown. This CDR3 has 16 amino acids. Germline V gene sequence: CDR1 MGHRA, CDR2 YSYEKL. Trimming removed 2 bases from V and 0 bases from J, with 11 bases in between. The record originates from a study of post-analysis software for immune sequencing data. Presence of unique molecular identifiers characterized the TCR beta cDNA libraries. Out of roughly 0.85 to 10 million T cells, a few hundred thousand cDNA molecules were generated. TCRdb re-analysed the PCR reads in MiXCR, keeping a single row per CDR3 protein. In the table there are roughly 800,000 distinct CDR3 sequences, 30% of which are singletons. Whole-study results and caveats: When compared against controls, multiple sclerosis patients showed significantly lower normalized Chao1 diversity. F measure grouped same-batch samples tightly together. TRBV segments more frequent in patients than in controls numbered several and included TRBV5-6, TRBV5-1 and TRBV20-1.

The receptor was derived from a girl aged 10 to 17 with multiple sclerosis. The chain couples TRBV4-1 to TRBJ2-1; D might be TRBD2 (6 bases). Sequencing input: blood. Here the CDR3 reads CASSQLVGSSYNEQFF. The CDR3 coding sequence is TGCGCCAGCAGCCAACTGGTCGGGAGCTCCTACAATGAGCAGTTCTTC.